These T cell receptor beta chains were read from a single sample in a study of vaccination and CD4 T cells after COVID-19. TCRdb re-analysed the PCR reads in MiXCR, keeping a single row per CDR3 protein. The data show 21,000 or so distinct CDR3 sequences, about 40% seen once. Their antigen targets remain unknown. The material was CD4+ T cells from blood, cultured in vitro, obtained about 7 months after SARS-CoV-2 vaccination. Source of these receptors: a human donor who had recovered from COVID-19. Each CDR3 is given with its conserved first and last residue. A D gene is named only where the DNA matches it firmly. Some rows mark clone size as missing; the rest say once, few, many or name a class of expanded clone.

clone_size	j_call	v_call	d_call	cdr3_length	cdr3_aa	cdr3_nt
.	TRBJ1-1	TRBV19	.	15	CASSIGSTMNTEAFF	TGTGCCAGTAGTATTGGCAGCACAATGAACACTGAAGCTTTCTTT
.	TRBJ1-1	TRBV18	.	12	CASGSGNTEAFF	TGTGCCAGCGGATCAGGTAACACTGAAGCTTTCTTT
.	TRBJ2-7	TRBV29-1	.	12	CSVAATAYEQYF	TGCAGCGTTGCCGCGACAGCATACGAGCAGTACTTC
.	TRBJ2-1	TRBV2	.	13	CASSAEGPDEQFF	TGTGCCAGCAGCGCTGAGGGGCCTGATGAGCAGTTCTTC
.	TRBJ1-1	TRBV19	.	13	CATTSFMNTEAFF	TGTGCCACCACGAGTTTCATGAACACTGAAGCTTTCTTT
.	TRBJ2-5	TRBV7-6	.	17	CASSLASSLRGGETQYF	TGTGCCAGCAGCTTAGCCTCTAGTCTCAGGGGGGGAGAGACCCAGTACTTC
.	TRBJ1-2	TRBV7-3	.	13	CASSIIGQNGYTF	TGTGCCAGCAGTATAATTGGACAGAATGGCTACACCTTC
few	TRBJ2-7	TRBV19	TRBD2	16	CASSPTSGRFTHEQYF	TGTGCCAGTAGCCCTACTAGCGGGAGGTTTACCCACGAGCAGTACTTC
.	TRBJ1-6	TRBV20-1	TRBD1	17	CSARVGRTGGRNSPLHF	TGCAGTGCTAGAGTAGGAAGGACAGGGGGCAGAAATTCACCCCTCCACTTT
few	TRBJ2-7	TRBV7-8	TRBD1	15	CASSSRQGAGYEQYF	TGTGCCAGCAGTTCCCGACAGGGGGCAGGGTACGAGCAGTACTTC
few	TRBJ1-5	TRBV2	.	14	CASSKGSGNQPQHF	TGTGCCAGCAGCAAGGGAAGTGGCAATCAGCCCCAGCATTTT
.	TRBJ1-3	TRBV10-2	.	15	CASSEREDSGNTIYF	TGCGCCAGCAGTGAAAGGGAAGACTCTGGAAACACCATATATTTT
.	TRBJ2-5	TRBV12-5	TRBD1	16	CASGRTGQVGKETQYF	TGTGCTAGTGGCCGTACGGGACAGGTGGGAAAAGAGACCCAGTACTTC
few	TRBJ2-1	TRBV21-1	.	20	CASSKGGEGPSAIGVDEQFF	TGTGCCAGCAGCAAGGGGGGGGAGGGCCCTAGCGCTATCGGGGTCGATGAGCAGTTCTTC
.	TRBJ1-5	TRBV7-2	.	17	CASSLVARPSEYQPQHF	TGTGCCAGCAGCTTAGTAGCACGACCCTCGGAGTATCAGCCCCAGCATTTT
.	TRBJ2-1	TRBV20-1	.	16	CSAPVPKGLTHNEQFF	TGCAGTGCTCCGGTTCCAAAGGGACTTACCCACAATGAGCAGTTCTTC
.	TRBJ2-1	TRBV24-1	TRBD2	17	CATSEGTSGLSYNEQFF	TGTGCCACCAGTGAGGGGACTAGCGGGCTTTCCTACAATGAGCAGTTCTTC
few	TRBJ2-5	TRBV15	TRBD1	15	CATSRKTGAQETQYF	TGTGCCACCAGCAGAAAAACAGGGGCCCAAGAGACCCAGTACTTC
few	TRBJ1-6	TRBV7-2	.	14	CASSLAPGASPLHF	TGTGCCAGCAGCTTAGCCCCCGGGGCTTCACCCCTCCACTTT
.	TRBJ2-1	TRBV20-1	.	14	CSASRGPFYNEQFF	TGCAGTGCTTCTAGGGGACCTTTCTACAATGAGCAGTTCTTC
few	TRBJ2-7	TRBV24-1	TRBD1	16	CATSDSGTGVRGEQYF	TGTGCCACCAGTGATTCCGGGACAGGGGTGAGAGGTGAGCAGTACTTC
.	TRBJ1-5	TRBV19	.	15	CASSMVRGSHQPQHF	TGTGCCAGTAGTATGGTTAGGGGATCCCATCAGCCCCAGCATTTT
.	TRBJ2-7	TRBV4-1	TRBD1	13	CASSQRTGDEQYF	TGCGCCAGCAGCCAACGGACAGGTGACGAGCAGTACTTC
few	TRBJ2-5	TRBV5-1	TRBD2	18	CASSLSRGLAGEGETQYF	TGCGCCAGCAGCTTGAGCAGGGGACTAGCGGGAGAAGGCGAGACCCAGTACTTC
few	TRBJ2-5	TRBV20-1	TRBD2	13	CSARTSGWETQYF	TGCAGTGCTCGGACTAGCGGGTGGGAGACCCAGTACTTC
.	TRBJ1-3	TRBV20-1	.	11	CSVLRRHTIYF	TGCAGTGTCTTGCGTCGACACACCATATATTTT
.	TRBJ1-3	TRBV20-1	.	14	CSASAASSGNTIYF	TGCAGTGCTAGCGCGGCTAGCTCTGGAAACACCATATATTTT
.	TRBJ2-1	TRBV7-9	TRBD2	16	CASSLTSGFNYNEQFF	TGTGCCAGCAGCCTAACTAGCGGATTCAACTACAATGAGCAGTTCTTC
.	TRBJ2-1	TRBV6-5	.	12	CASSFVGVLQFF	TGTGCCAGCAGTTTTGTGGGAGTACTGCAGTTCTTC
.	TRBJ1-4	TRBV7-9	.	16	CASSFGTRGFHEKLFF	TGTGCCAGCAGCTTTGGGACCCGTGGGTTTCATGAAAAACTGTTTTTT
.	TRBJ1-1	TRBV28	.	16	CASSPGGATGTTEAFF	TGTGCCAGCAGTCCCGGTGGGGCAACAGGGACCACTGAAGCTTTCTTT
.	TRBJ1-2	TRBV10-3	.	13	CAISDRTSYGYTF	TGTGCCATCAGTGACCGGACGTCCTATGGCTACACCTTC
few	TRBJ2-3	TRBV20-1	.	13	CSALIVGTDTQYF	TGCAGTGCGCTGATCGTGGGCACAGATACGCAGTATTTT
.	TRBJ2-1	TRBV20-1	.	18	CSARVPGLYISSYNEQFF	TGCAGTGCTAGAGTCCCGGGACTCTATATAAGCTCCTACAATGAGCAGTTCTTC
few	TRBJ2-2	TRBV7-9	.	12	CASRPDTGELFF	TGTGCCAGCAGACCGGACACCGGGGAGCTGTTTTTT
few	TRBJ2-1	TRBV7-2	TRBD2	16	CASSRTSGQGYNEQFF	TGTGCCAGCAGCAGGACTAGCGGGCAGGGCTACAATGAGCAGTTCTTC
.	TRBJ2-1	TRBV20-1	.	17	CSARGFVGVNSYNEQFF	TGCAGTGCTAGGGGGTTTGTTGGTGTCAACTCTTACAATGAGCAGTTCTTC
few	TRBJ1-2	TRBV4-3	TRBD1	16	CASSQDGTGAYYGYTF	TGCGCCAGCAGCCAAGATGGGACAGGGGCGTACTATGGCTACACCTTC
.	TRBJ2-7	TRBV25-1	.	13	CASRGRRLGEQYF	TGTGCCAGCAGGGGCCGGCGTCTCGGCGAGCAGTACTTC
.	TRBJ2-5	TRBV7-3	TRBD2	13	CASSLGGVETQYF	TGTGCCAGCAGTCTTGGGGGGGTCGAGACCCAGTACTTC
.	TRBJ2-3	TRBV28	.	14	CASSLKPNTDTQYF	TGTGCCAGCAGTTTAAAGCCAAACACAGATACGCAGTATTTT
.	TRBJ2-7	TRBV7-2	.	12	CASSFPSAEQYF	TGTGCCAGCAGCTTTCCCTCGGCCGAGCAGTACTTC
.	TRBJ2-1	TRBV28	TRBD2	16	CASSSRLAGTFDEQFF	TGTGCCAGCAGTTCACGACTAGCGGGAACTTTCGATGAGCAGTTCTTC
.	TRBJ2-7	TRBV20-1	TRBD1	16	CSASGTGAGGSYEQYF	TGCAGTGCTAGTGGGACAGGGGCCGGGGGCTCCTACGAGCAGTACTTC
few	TRBJ2-7	TRBV20-1	.	16	CSAREDRGGQTYEQYF	TGCAGTGCTAGAGAAGATCGGGGGGGACAGACCTACGAGCAGTACTTC